These T cell receptor beta chains were read from a single sample in a study of PD-L1 blockade in urothelial cancer. Data came from immunoSEQ multiplex PCR; TCRdb stores just in-frame clones and leaves some out. The sample lists tens of thousands of clones; around 81% were seen once. The sequencing used PBMCs, collected around atezolizumab (anti-PD-L1) treatment. These TCRs come from a man aged 40-49 years with urothelial cancer. Each CDR3 is given with its conserved first and last residue. D genes are given only for firm matches. Rows give clone size only sometimes, using once, few, many, or a class for an expanded clone.

V gene,J gene,D gene,clone size,CDR3 protein,CDR3 DNA
TRBV11-2,TRBJ2-5,.,.,CASSLNRALGKTQYF,TGTGCCAGCAGCTTAAACAGGGCATTGGGAAAGACCCAGTACTTC
TRBV5-1,TRBJ1-1,.,.,CASSLESGLGNTEAFF,TGCGCCAGCAGCTTGGAATCGGGTTTGGGGAACACTGAAGCTTTCTTT
TRBV9,TRBJ2-3,TRBD1,.,CASSDPPGQTSTDTQYF,TGTGCCAGCAGCGACCCTCCGGGACAGACTAGCACAGATACGCAGTATTTT
TRBV18,TRBJ2-5,.,.,CASSPKHGETQYF,TGTGCCAGCTCACCAAAACATGGTGAGACCCAGTACTTC
TRBV4-2,TRBJ2-1,.,once,CASSLGDEQFF,TGTGCCAGCAGCCTCGGGGATGAGCAGTTCTTC
TRBV9,TRBJ2-7,TRBD2,.,CASSVAGLDEQYF,TGTGCCAGCAGCGTAGCGGGACTAGACGAGCAGTACTTC
TRBV6-6,TRBJ1-1,TRBD1,.,CASSLPSLGQPTEAFF,TGTGCCAGCAGCCTCCCGTCACTGGGACAGCCGACTGAAGCTTTCTTT
TRBV9,TRBJ1-1,.,.,CASSVAFTGNTEAFF,TGTGCCAGCAGCGTAGCTTTCACGGGGAACACTGAAGCTTTCTTT
TRBV18,TRBJ1-1,TRBD1,.,CASSPGTGGGTEAFF,TGTGCCAGCTCACCGGGGACAGGGGGCGGCACTGAAGCTTTCTTT
TRBV30,TRBJ2-7,.,.,CAWTPPTSYEQYF,TGTGCCTGGACCCCCCCTACCTCCTACGAGCAGTACTTC
TRBV9,TRBJ2-1,.,.,CASSAFPTGVNEQFF,TGTGCCAGCAGCGCATTCCCGACGGGGGTAAATGAGCAGTTCTTC
TRBV6-4,TRBJ2-3,.,once,CASSSEGTDTQYF,TGTGCCAGCAGTAGCGAGGGCACAGATACGCAGTATTTT
TRBV11-2,TRBJ2-3,.,.,CASSLSLLAGDTQYF,TGTGCCAGCAGCTTGTCACTTCTTGCGGGAGATACGCAGTATTTT
TRBV5-6,TRBJ1-1,.,.,CASSRRRQVLNTEAFF,TGTGCCAGCAGCCGCCGCCGACAGGTACTGAACACTGAAGCTTTCTTT
TRBV7-9,TRBJ1-1,TRBD1,.,CASSLQQGAFFSTEAFF,TGTGCCAGCAGCTTGCAGCAGGGGGCTTTTTTCAGTACTGAAGCTTTCTTT
TRBV6-5,TRBJ1-5,.,.,CASSTGSPNQPQHF,TGTGCCAGCAGTACAGGGAGCCCCAATCAGCCCCAGCATTTT
TRBV6-1,TRBJ2-5,TRBD2,.,CASSRGGPREVQYF,TGTGCCAGCAGTCGCGGGGGACCTCGGGAGGTCCAGTACTTC
TRBV6-1,TRBJ2-5,.,.,CASREQGNKETQYF,TGTGCCAGCAGGGAACAGGGAAATAAAGAGACCCAGTACTTC
TRBV5-5,TRBJ1-1,.,.,CASSSGGWSLSTEAFF,TGTGCCAGCAGCTCCGGGGGGTGGTCTTTAAGCACTGAAGCTTTCTTT
TRBV18,TRBJ2-7,.,.,CASSPSGDRPYEQYF,TGTGCCAGCTCACCATCGGGGGATCGACCCTACGAGCAGTACTTC
TRBV7-8,TRBJ2-1,.,.,CASLTGPSSYNEQFF,TGTGCCAGTTTAACAGGGCCATCGTCCTACAATGAGCAGTTCTTC
TRBV5-5,TRBJ2-7,TRBD1,.,CASSLEGTAHTYEQYF,TGTGCCAGCAGCTTGGAGGGGACAGCCCATACTTACGAGCAGTACTTC
TRBV29-1,TRBJ1-2,.,.,CSVEKQGNYGYTF,TGCAGCGTTGAGAAACAGGGTAACTATGGCTACACCTTC
TRBV10-3,TRBJ2-5,TRBD2,.,CATSRGGTSRTQYF,TGTGCCACCAGTCGGGGAGGGACTAGTAGGACCCAGTACTTC
TRBV30,TRBJ2-6,.,.,CAWTQQSSGANVLTF,TGTGCCTGGACCCAACAGAGCTCTGGGGCCAACGTCCTGACTTTC
TRBV6-5,TRBJ1-6,.,.,CASSYGGPSYNSPLHF,TGTGCCAGCAGTTATGGGGGCCCCTCCTATAATTCACCCCTCCACTTT
TRBV28,TRBJ1-2,.,.,CASSFSPHSTGYTF,TGTGCCAGCAGTTTTTCCCCCCACAGTACTGGCTACACCTTC
TRBV5-6,TRBJ2-7,.,.,CASTFGTPGVYEQYF,TGTGCCAGCACCTTCGGGACCCCAGGGGTCTACGAGCAGTACTTC
TRBV28,TRBJ2-7,.,.,CASSLQNEQYF,TGTGCCAGCAGTTTACAGAACGAGCAGTACTTC
TRBV5-1,TRBJ1-1,.,.,CASSLGLQVGTEAFF,TGCGCCAGCAGCTTGGGCCTACAGGTTGGCACTGAAGCTTTCTTT
TRBV7-3,TRBJ2-1,TRBD2,once,CASSLKSVRELYNEQFF,TGTGCCAGCAGCTTAAAGTCGGTGCGGGAGTTGTATAATGAGCAGTTCTTC
TRBV28,TRBJ2-1,TRBD1,.,CASRGQGINEQFF,TGTGCCAGCAGGGGACAGGGGATCAATGAGCAGTTCTTC
TRBV5-1,TRBJ2-2,.,.,CASSKLTMNTGELFF,TGCGCCAGCAGCAAACTAACAATGAACACCGGGGAGCTGTTTTTT
TRBV4-2,TRBJ1-2,.,.,CASSQDRRDGYTF,TGTGCCAGCAGCCAAGACAGGAGGGATGGCTACACCTTC
TRBV20-1,TRBJ2-1,.,.,CSASGVNEQFF,TGCAGTGCTAGCGGGGTCAATGAGCAGTTCTTC
TRBV27,TRBJ2-7,TRBD1,.,CALVRDRVHEQYF,TGTGCCCTAGTCCGCGACAGGGTCCACGAGCAGTACTTC
TRBV5-4,TRBJ2-5,TRBD2,.,CASSLGGGSGRPETQYF,TGTGCCAGCAGCTTGGGAGGTGGTAGCGGGAGGCCGGAGACCCAGTACTTC
TRBV27,TRBJ2-7,.,.,CASSRGSSYEQYF,TGTGCCAGCAGCCGGGGGAGCTCCTACGAGCAGTACTTC
TRBV28,TRBJ2-4,TRBD1,.,CASRSHTGGVGKNIQYF,TGTGCCAGCAGATCTCATACAGGGGGCGTTGGCAAAAACATTCAGTACTTC
TRBV4-3,TRBJ2-1,TRBD2,few,CASSQRGGRDEQFF,TGCGCCAGCAGCCAGAGGGGCGGGAGAGATGAGCAGTTCTTC
TRBV29-1,TRBJ1-1,.,.,CSGRAGPTEAFF,TGCAGCGGTAGGGCGGGGCCCACTGAAGCTTTCTTT
TRBV20-1,TRBJ1-1,.,.,CTPVVRAAFF,TGCACCCCCGTGGTCAGGGCAGCTTTCTTT
TRBV21-1,TRBJ1-1,.,.,CASPKEPREEGDTEAFF,TGTGCCAGCCCAAAAGAGCCCAGGGAGGAGGGCGACACTGAAGCTTTCTTT
TRBV28,TRBJ1-5,.,.,CASRLDQGGGNQPQHF,TGTGCCAGCAGACTGGACCAGGGTGGAGGCAATCAGCCCCAGCATTTT
TRBV30,TRBJ2-2,.,.,CAWSPHLLRHAHRGAVF,TGTGCCTGGAGTCCCCACTTACTTCGACACGCACACCGGGGAGCTGTTTTT
TRBV7-2,TRBJ2-5,TRBD2,.,CASSLAGRTSGSGETQYF,TGTGCCAGCAGCTTAGCGGGGAGGACTAGCGGGAGTGGGGAGACCCAGTACTTC
TRBV6-6,TRBJ2-1,TRBD2,.,CASSYGTSNRKNEQFF,TGTGCCAGCAGTTACGGGACTAGCAATCGAAAGAATGAGCAGTTCTTC
TRBV9,TRBJ2-1,.,.,CASSVASQGYNEQFF,TGTGCCAGCAGCGTAGCTAGCCAGGGGTACAATGAGCAGTTCTTC
TRBV29-1,TRBJ2-3,.,few,CSVITGTREQYF,TGCAGCGTTATAACCGGGACAAGGGAGCAGTATTTT
TRBV5-4,TRBJ1-2,TRBD1,.,CASSLVGRGLGGYTF,TGTGCCAGCAGCCTAGTCGGCAGGGGGTTGGGTGGCTACACCTTC
TRBV5-1,TRBJ1-1,TRBD1,.,CASGQGVGTEAFF,TGCGCCAGCGGCCAGGGGGTGGGCACTGAAGCTTTCTTT
TRBV5-1,TRBJ1-1,.,.,CASREDSLNTEAFF,TGCGCCAGCAGGGAAGACAGTCTGAACACTGAAGCTTTCTTT